This T cell receptor beta chain derives from a study of blood T cell repertoires in COVID-19. In germline, CDR1 is MNHEY, CDR2 SVGAGI. The CDR3 sequence is 13 residues long. V lost 5 bases to trimming and J lost 4 bases, with 11 bases between them. Profiled with immunoSEQ multiplex PCR; TCRdb holds only in-frame clones, not every one. Of approximately 280,000 clones detected, 70% to 90% appear once; the ten largest clones hold approximately 10%. This receptor was obtained from a woman aged 70-85 years with acute or convalescent COVID-19. The sequencing sample was made of peripheral blood. The rearrangement joins TRBV6-5 to TRBJ1-2; no firm D call. CDR3 protein: CASSPRESYGYTF. DNA for the CDR3: TGTGCCAGCAGTCCTCGGGAAAGCTATGGCTACACCTTC.